This TCR beta chain was retrieved from a study of cytomegalovirus exposure and HLA in healthy donors. Regarding the study as a whole: Later, TCR association rates were found to vary by HLA locus, highest for DRB1 and lowest for HLA-C.

A note on this clone: Its antigen is unidentified.

Vbeta (60) and Jbeta (13) primers were used in the PCR. Original processing methods: Counted up in a later analysis, unique TCR beta chains came to about 83 million, with about 9.9 million shared. Assay used: immunoSEQ multiplex PCR; TCRdb lists only in-frame clones, some missing. The V and J calls and clone size are taken from that table; D and trimming were inferred from the DNA. This table holds roughly 120,000 clones, 75% found once. The material sequenced was PBMCs. This receptor was identified in a woman between 35 and 50 years old in good health and CMV-seropositive.

Written as DNA, the CDR3 is TGCGCCAGCAGCTCCGGACAGGGAATTTTGATTTTAGCCAAAAACATTCAGTACTTC. It specifies CASSSGQGILILAKNIQYF. This chain connects TRBV5-1 to TRBJ2-4; 8 bases match TRBD1. Germline assignment: CDR1 SGHRS and CDR2 YFSETQ. This CDR3 has 19 residues. Trimming removed 3 bases from V and 0 bases from J; junction bases left unmatched: 14.